Following are 25 T cell receptor beta chains from one sample sequenced in a study of blood T cell repertoires in COVID-19. Only in-frame clones appear in the TCRdb table, and some are missing; sequencing was by immunoSEQ multiplex PCR. Among 190,000 or so clones listed, around 80% were seen once. The sequencing sample was made of peripheral blood. The receptors were gathered from a woman at least 80 years old with COVID-19, enrolled during active disease.

The V gene is TRBV19, the J gene TRBJ1-2; D is perhaps TRBD1 (6 bases). The V end lost 5 bases, the J end lost 7 bases, and 17 bases lay between the germline ends. This CDR3 region has 14 residues. Germline values: CDR1 LNHDA, CDR2 SQIVND (reference sequence). The chain's CDR3 is CASSYGTLGRGYTF. CDR3 coding DNA: TGTGCCAGTAGTTATGGGACACTCGGGCGTGGCTACACCTTC. The complete variable domain, with remaining parts taken from reference TRBV19 and TRBJ1-2, reads DGGITQSPKYLFRKEGQNVTLSCEQNLNHDAMYWYRQDPGQGLRLIYYSQIVNDFQKGDIAEGYSVSREKKESFPLTVTSAQKNPTAFYLCASSYGTLGRGYTFGSGTRLTVV.

The chain joins TRBV11-2 to TRBJ2-2, with D perhaps TRBD1 (6 bases). V was cut by 4 bases and J by 7 bases, with 7 bases left in between. The germline gives CDR1 SGHAT, CDR2 FQNNGV. The CDR3 runs to 12 residues. The CDR3 nucleotides are TGTGCCAGCAGCTCAGGGGACGGGGAGCTGTTTTTT. Translating gives CASSSGDGELFF.

The CDR3 region is CSVEDAGGTIDEQYF. CDR3 nucleotides: TGCAGCGTTGAAGACGCAGGGGGCACGATTGACGAGCAGTACTTC. The rearrangement joins TRBV29-1 to TRBJ2-7; 8 bases map to TRBD1. The germline V gene has CDR1 SQVTM and CDR2 ANQGSEA. This CDR3 is 15 amino acids long. J lost 5 bases, V lost 0 bases, and 9 bases had no gene match.

This clone appeared once. V gene TRBV19 combines with J gene TRBJ2-3, with 12 nucleotides matching TRBD2. The junction had 2 bases not matched to a gene; V was cut back by 3 bases and J by 4 bases. The CDR3 totals 15 residues. The germline gives CDR1 LNHDA, CDR2 SQIVND (reference sequence). The CDR3 DNA reads TGTGCCAGTAGTATGACTAGCGGGGGCTCAGATACGCAGTATTTT. It specifies CASSMTSGGSDTQYF.

V and J are TRBV5-8 and TRBJ2-7, with 8 bases aligning to TRBD2. The CDR3 has 16 residues. Germline V gene lookup returns CDR1 SGHTS and CDR2 YDEGEE. Losses at the gene ends were 4 bases for V and 4 bases for J; bases not matched to a gene: 13. CDR3 sequence reads: CASSVGPSGRGYEQYF. In DNA form, the CDR3 reads TGTGCCAGCAGCGTCGGCCCGAGCGGGAGAGGATACGAGCAGTACTTC.

The chain carries TRBV10-1 and TRBJ1-5, with 7 bases matching TRBD1. CDR1 and CDR2 from the germline V gene are WNHNN and SYGVQD (reference sequence). The CDR3 totals 14 residues. The ends lost 10 bases at V and 3 bases at J; junction bases unmatched: 9. DNA for the CDR3: TGCGCCACTCAGGGGGGCAGATACAATCAGCCCCAGCATTTT. Translation: CATQGGRYNQPQHF.

This sequence joins TRBV18 and TRBJ1-1, with 8 bases that match TRBD1. Unmatched junction bases numbered 5, after V lost 1 base and J lost 1 base. CDR1 and CDR2 (germline): KGHSH, LQKENI. This CDR3 is built from 16 residues. Here the CDR3 DNA reads TGTGCCAGCTCACCACGAGGACAGGGAGGGAACACTGAAGCTTTCTTT. The encoded protein is CASSPRGQGGNTEAFF. Together with reference TRBV18 and TRBJ1-1, the CDR3 gives the full variable domain: NAGVMQNPRHLVRRRGQEARLRCSPMKGHSHVYWYRQLPEEGLKFMVYLQKENIIDESGMPKERFSAEFPKEGPSILRIQQVVRGDSAAYFCASSPRGQGGNTEAFFGQGTRLTVV.

The chain joins TRBV30 to TRBJ1-6; possible D gene TRBD1, 5 bases. The CDR3 sequence is 15 residues long. Germline CDR1 and CDR2: GTSNPN and SVGIG (reference sequence). V dropped 0 bases and J dropped 7 bases, with 13 bases sitting between them. This CDR3 reads CAWSVRRVGNSPLHF. CDR3 DNA: TGTGCCTGGAGTGTACGCAGGGTGGGAAATTCACCCCTCCACTTT. Supplemented by reference TRBV30 and TRBJ1-6, the full variable domain reads SQTIHQWPATLVQPVGSPLSLECTVEGTSNPNLYWYRQAAGRGLQLLFYSVGIGQISSEVPQNLSASRPQDRQFILSSKKLLLSDSGFYLCAWSVRRVGNSPLHFGNGTRLTVT.

This rearrangement joins TRBV29-1 to TRBJ1-2, with a tentative D call TRBD1 (5 bases). The germline V gene encodes CDR1 SQVTM and CDR2 ANQGSEA. Trimming took off 6 bases at V and 6 bases at J, with 17 bases between the two ends. The CDR3 loop spans 13 amino acids. Written as DNA, the CDR3 is TGCAGCGTCACGTTCCAGTCAGGGCATGGCTACACCTTC. This encodes CSVTFQSGHGYTF.

The gene calls are TRBV3-1 (or the pseudogene TRBV3-2) and TRBJ2-1, with D unresolved. CDR3 length: 18 residues. CDR1 LGHDT and CDR2 YNNKEL come from the germline V gene (reference sequence). Trimming took 1 base from V and 0 from J, leaving 16 bases between them. CDR3: CASSQARLVRSSYNEQFF. Here the CDR3 DNA reads TGTGCCAGCAGCCAAGCCAGACTGGTCCGAAGCTCCTACAATGAGCAGTTCTTC.

The chain has TRBV7-3 and TRBJ2-2, with 8 nucleotides matching TRBD1. J was trimmed by 1 base and V by 3 bases; bases with no gene match: 1. The CDR3 has 15 amino acids. Germline CDR1 is SGHTA and CDR2 is FQGTGA. This CDR3 reads CASSFGTGNTGELFF. As DNA, the CDR3 is TGTGCCAGCAGCTTTGGGACAGGGAACACCGGGGAGCTGTTTTTT.

The rearrangement joins TRBV11-2 to TRBJ2-2; TRBD2 is a possible D gene (6 bases). CDR1 and CDR2 (germline): SGHAT, FQNNGV. V lost 4 bases to trimming and J lost 3 bases, with 12 bases between them. The CDR3 has 15 residues. The CDR3 region is CASSWGTGYTGELFF. The CDR3 nucleotides read TGTGCCAGCAGCTGGGGGACTGGTTACACCGGGGAGCTGTTTTTT.

In its sample, this clone was seen many times. The chain is built from TRBV3-1 (or the pseudogene TRBV3-2) and TRBJ1-2; 10 bases map to TRBD1. The CDR3 length is 14 residues. V trimming: 0 bases; J trimming: 7 bases; junction bases outside the gene matches: 2. Germline lookup yields CDR1 LGHDT and CDR2 YNNKEL (reference sequence). The CDR3 nucleotides are TGTGCCAGCAGCCAAGAGACAGGGGGCACTGGCTACACCTTC. It specifies CASSQETGGTGYTF.

This sequence joins TRBV4-3 and TRBJ2-6, with D possibly matching TRBD2 (6 bases). The CDR3 loop spans 17 amino acids. Germline assignment: CDR1 LGHNA and CDR2 YSLEER. V was trimmed by 0 bases and J by 2 bases, leaving 11 bases between them. CDR3 nucleotides: TGCGCCAGCAGCCAAGATCTTTGGGGGGCTGGGGCCAACGTCCTGACTTTC. Its protein product is CASSQDLWGAGANVLTF.

The chain employs TRBV12-3 or TRBV12-4 and TRBJ2-2; 7 bases are a match to TRBD1. The ends lost 5 bases at V and 6 bases at J; junction bases unmatched: 3. The CDR3 length is 13 residues. The CDR3 region has the DNA TGTGCCAGCAGTCCCGGGACAGCCGGGGAGCTGTTTTTT. Protein sequence: CASSPGTAGELFF.

The chain recombines TRBV19 with TRBJ1-2; possible D gene TRBD1, 5 bases. The V gene lost 4 bases and the J gene lost 5 bases, with 29 bases spanning the gap. CDR3 size: 19 residues. The V gene's germline CDR1 is LNHDA and CDR2 SQIVND (reference sequence). The CDR3 loop reads CASSTTFAGPYVRLYGYTF. CDR3 DNA sequence: TGTGCCAGTAGTACAACCTTTGCGGGGCCCTATGTCAGGTTATATGGCTACACCTTC. The whole variable domain, filled in from reference TRBV19 and TRBJ1-2, reads DGGITQSPKYLFRKEGQNVTLSCEQNLNHDAMYWYRQDPGQGLRLIYYSQIVNDFQKGDIAEGYSVSREKKESFPLTVTSAQKNPTAFYLCASSTTFAGPYVRLYGYTFGSGTRLTVV.

This chain links TRBV7-8 with TRBJ1-2; 7 bases align to TRBD1. Trimming took 4 bases from V and 5 from J; bases not matched to a gene: 4. The CDR3 spans 13 residues. Germline CDR1 SGHVS, CDR2 FQNEAQ. The CDR3: CASSWTGMYGYTF. In nucleotides, the CDR3 is TGTGCCAGCAGCTGGACAGGCATGTATGGCTACACCTTC.

The chain uses TRBV2 and TRBJ2-1, with D tentatively TRBD1 (6 bases). V was shortened by 6 bases and J by 5 bases, with 11 bases between the two germline ends. This CDR3 region has 13 residues. From germline, CDR1 is SNHLY and CDR2 FYNNEI. CDR3 residues: CASSLDSHNEQFF. For the CDR3, the DNA is TGTGCCAGCAGCTTGGACAGCCACAATGAGCAGTTCTTC.

This rearrangement joins TRBV29-1 to TRBJ1-2, with D maybe TRBD1 (5 bases). This CDR3 contains 12 residues. The germline gives CDR1 SQVTM, CDR2 ANQGSEA. Between the trimmed V and J ends, which lost 6 bases and 3 bases, there was a span of 11 bases. CDR3 amino acids: CSVLRVDYGYTF. CDR3 DNA: TGCAGCGTCCTCAGGGTGGACTATGGCTACACCTTC.

The V and J genes are TRBV5-1 and TRBJ2-1; tentative D call: TRBD2 (6 bases). CDR3 length equals 16 residues. The V end lost 4 bases, the J end lost 7 bases, and 21 bases lay between the germline ends. Germline V gives CDR1 SGHRS, CDR2 YFSETQ. The CDR3 coding sequence is TGCGCCAGCAGCCTAGGTAGCGGAACTGAAGGGAATGAGCAGTTCTTC. This translates into CASSLGSGTEGNEQFF.

The chain employs TRBV5-1 and TRBJ1-1; 10 positions agree with TRBD1. CDR1 and CDR2 from the germline V gene are SGHRS and YFSETQ. J was trimmed by 1 base and V by 5 bases; bases with no gene match: 8. This CDR3 has 16 amino acids. CDR3 DNA sequence: TGCGCCAGCAGGTCCGGGACAGGGGTCTCGAACACTGAAGCTTTCTTT. Protein: CASRSGTGVSNTEAFF.

This chain joins TRBV5-1 and TRBJ2-1; 8 bases agree with TRBD2. This CDR3 has 15 residues. V lost 6 bases to trimming and J lost 4 bases; unmatched junction nucleotides: 9. Germline V gives CDR1 SGHRS, CDR2 YFSETQ. The CDR3 loop is CASNPSGGQYNEQFF. CDR3 DNA: TGCGCCAGCAACCCTTCGGGAGGGCAGTACAATGAGCAGTTCTTC.

CDR3 in amino acids: CASSQQENTEAFF. Here the CDR3 DNA reads TGTGCCAGCAGCCAACAGGAGAACACTGAAGCTTTCTTT. The V call is TRBV5-8, the J call TRBJ1-1; weak D call: TRBD1 (5 bases). Germline assignment: CDR1 SGHTS and CDR2 YDEGEE. Trimming removed 4 bases from V and 1 base from J, with 8 bases in between. The CDR3 runs 13 residues. The variable domain in full, with the rest retrieved from reference TRBV5-8 and TRBJ1-1, is EAGVTQSPTHLIKTRGQQATLRCSPISGHTSVYWYQQALGLGLQFLLWYDEGEERNRGNFPPRFSGRQFPNYSSELNVNALELEDSALYLCASSQQENTEAFFGQGTRLTVV.

The V gene is TRBV20-1, the J gene TRBJ2-1; D call uncertain. Germline CDR1 is DFQATT and CDR2 is SNEGSKA (reference sequence). The CDR3 length is 11 residues. Trimming stripped 0 bases from V and 10 bases from J, with 7 bases between. The CDR3 reads CSARENLEQFF. CDR3 bases: TGCAGTGCTAGAGAAAACCTAGAGCAGTTCTTC.

The gene calls are TRBV5-1 and TRBJ2-3; D is perhaps TRBD1 (5 bases). The CDR3 contains 15 residues. V gave up 1 base and J gave up 4 bases, with 13 bases separating them. The germline CDR1 and CDR2 sequences are SGHRS and YFSETQ. The DNA for the CDR3 is TGCGCCAGCAGCTTGAATTGGGGCCCCCCAGATACGCAGTATTTT. Protein sequence: CASSLNWGPPDTQYF. Using reference TRBV5-1 and TRBJ2-3 for the parts outside the CDR3, the full variable domain is KAGVTQTPRYLIKTRGQQVTLSCSPISGHRSVSWYQQTPGQGLQFLFEYFSETQRNKGNFPGRFSGRQFSNSRSEMNVSTLELGDSALYLCASSLNWGPPDTQYFGPGTRLTVL.